The next 21 T cell receptor beta chains were all read from a single sample in a study of response to subunit inactivated influenza vaccine. A single record per CDR3 protein comes from TCRdb applying MiXCR to the RT-PCR reads. The table shows hundreds of thousands of distinct CDR3 sequences, with 14% occurring only once. Sequencing was performed on PBMCs from blood, taken about 14 days before vaccination. These receptors were obtained from a man aged 50-59 years who received an inactivated influenza vaccine.

This chain uses TRBV19 with TRBJ1-1; 8 positions agree with TRBD1. This CDR3 contains 14 residues. The germline CDR1 and CDR2 sequences are LNHDA and SQIVND (reference sequence). V lost 5 bases and J lost 4; bases outside the gene matches: 6. The DNA for the CDR3 is TGTGCCAGTAGTGCCCGGGACAGGCGCACTGAAGCTTTCTTT. Translating gives CASSARDRRTEAFF.

V and J are TRBV20-1 and TRBJ2-2; D is undetermined. Germline V CDR1 and CDR2: DFQATT, SNEGSKA (reference sequence). The length of the CDR3 is 15 residues. V was trimmed by 4 bases and J by 2 bases, leaving 14 bases between them. CDR3 coding DNA: TGCAGTGCTATGGGCGGAACGTTAAACACCGGGGAGCTGTTTTTT. Amino acids: CSAMGGTLNTGELFF.

Ten or more counts support this clonotype. The chain links TRBV25-1 to TRBJ1-1; D is perhaps TRBD1 (5 bases). The V end lost 2 bases, the J end lost 5 bases, and 6 bases lay between the germline ends. Germline values: CDR1 MGHDK, CDR2 SYGVNS. The CDR3 length is 12 residues. CDR3 in amino acids: CASSEGGTEAFF. CDR3 sequence (DNA): TGTGCCAGCAGTGAAGGGGGAACTGAAGCTTTCTTT. Full variable domain (rest looked up from reference TRBV25-1 and TRBJ1-1): EADIYQTPRYLVIGTGKKITLECSQTMGHDKMYWYQQDPGMELHLIHYSYGVNSTEKGDLSSESTVSRIRTEHFPLTLESARPSHTSQYLCASSEGGTEAFFGQGTRLTVV.

The V call is TRBV4-3, the J call TRBJ2-2; TRBD1 aligns across 7 bases. This CDR3 contains 14 residues. The V and J ends lost 4 bases and 4 bases, in that order; junction bases with no gene match: 3. Germline V lookup: CDR1 LGHNA, CDR2 YSLEER. CDR3 sequence reads: CASSRGTATGELFF. CDR3 nucleotides: TGCGCCAGCAGCCGTGGGACAGCCACCGGGGAGCTGTTTTTT.

This clonotype was observed a few times. The chain couples TRBV2 to TRBJ1-1, with no clear D. Looked up from germline, CDR1 is SNHLY and CDR2 is FYNNEI. The CDR3 contains 14 residues. V lost 2 bases, J lost 5 bases, and 12 bases lay in between. The DNA of the CDR3 is TGTGCCAGCAGTGAATCCGGGAGGAGAACTGAAGCTTTCTTT. Amino acids: CASSESGRRTEAFF.

The rearrangement uses TRBV5-1 and TRBJ2-7; TRBD2 agrees at 9 bases. With 3 bases clipped from V and 6 bases from J, the junction kept 10 bases outside the gene matches. Germline assignment: CDR1 SGHRS and CDR2 YFSETQ. This CDR3 comprises 15 residues. In DNA, the CDR3 is TGCGCCAGCAGCTCTGCCGGGACTAGCATCCCCGAGCAGTACTTC. Residues: CASSSAGTSIPEQYF.

The V gene is TRBV9, the J gene TRBJ2-1; tentatively, D is TRBD2 (5 bases). The CDR3 is 16 residues long. With 0 bases removed from V and 5 bases from J, the gap between germline ends came to 15 bases. CDR1 is SGDLS, CDR2 YYNGEE, per germline. CDR3 bases: TGTGCCAGCAGCGTAGTCGGCGGTCGGGGAGACAATGAGCAGTTCTTC. Translation: CASSVVGGRGDNEQFF.

This clonotype has more than one count but fewer than ten. V usage is TRBV20-1 and J usage is TRBJ2-7; 10 bases are shared with TRBD2. CDR1 is DFQATT and CDR2 is SNEGSKA in the germline V gene (reference sequence). V trimming: 0 bases; J trimming: 4 bases; junction bases outside the gene matches: 6. The CDR3 loop spans 15 amino acids. In DNA, the CDR3 is TGCAGTGCTAGAGATCCCCGGACTAGCGGATACGAGCAGTACTTC. Translation: CSARDPRTSGYEQYF.

The table lists this clonotype with many counts. The V call is TRBV12-3 or TRBV12-4, the J call TRBJ2-3; TRBD2 might be the D (6 bases). This CDR3 contains 15 residues. Trimming shortened V by 3 bases and J by 7 bases, and 17 bases separated the two germline ends. CDR3 sequence: CASSFGGMGRYTQYF. CDR3 bases: TGTGCCAGCAGTTTCGGGGGAATGGGGAGGTATACGCAGTATTTT.

V and J are TRBV11-2 and TRBJ2-5; D may be TRBD2 (7 bases). V was pared by 0 bases and J by 4 bases, with 15 bases between. Germline lookup yields CDR1 SGHAT and CDR2 FQNNGV. The CDR3 is 16 amino acids. The CDR3 DNA follows: TGTGCCAGCAGCTTAGAAATGCGGGGGCGGGGAGAGACCCAGTACTTC. This encodes CASSLEMRGRGETQYF. The full variable domain, its missing parts supplied by reference TRBV11-2 and TRBJ2-5, is EAGVAQSPRYKIIEKRQSVAFWCNPISGHATLYWYQQILGQGPKLLIQFQNNGVVDDSQLPKDRFSAERLKGVDSTLKIQPAKLEDSAVYLCASSLEMRGRGETQYFGPGTRLLVL.

Of note for this clonotype: The junction departs from the called germline gene at one end, perhaps through a read error. The chain employs TRBV6-5 and TRBJ1-6, with D maybe TRBD1 (5 bases). Germline values: CDR1 MNHEY, CDR2 SVGAGI. The CDR3 runs 16 residues. In DNA form, the CDR3 reads TGTGCCAGCAGTTACGGGACGCCGGGGTCCCGGGGTGTGGAGAACTTT. Protein product: CASSYGTPGSRGVENF.

The chain has TRBV10-3 and TRBJ1-2; 7 bases map to TRBD1. There are 14 residues in the CDR3. The V and J ends lost 0 bases and 7 bases, in that order; junction bases with no gene match: 5. Germline assignment: CDR1 ENHRY and CDR2 SYGVKD. For the CDR3, the DNA is TGTGCCATCAGTGAGTCACCAACAGGGGCTGGCTACACCTTC. It encodes CAISESPTGAGYTF.

This clonotype was observed many times. At one end the junction does not follow the germline gene, possibly because of a read error. This sequence joins TRBV12-3 or TRBV12-4 and TRBJ2-1, with 8 bases lining up with TRBD2. This CDR3 spans 13 amino acids. This chain's CDR3 is CASSLGTSNEQFF. As DNA, the CDR3 is TGCGCCAGCAGCTTAGGGACTAGCAATGAGCAGTTCTTC.

The gene calls are TRBV7-2 and TRBJ2-1; 7 bases are a match to TRBD2. This CDR3 comprises 15 residues. V lost 8 bases and J lost 2; bases outside the gene matches: 9. Germline V gives CDR1 SGHTA, CDR2 FQGNSA. CDR3 DNA sequence: TGTGCCAGCCTCACCTCGCGGGGGACCTACAATGAGCAGTTCTTC. It codes for CASLTSRGTYNEQFF.

This clonotype was seen a few times. The J gene is TRBJ1-2, the V gene TRBV24-1; TRBD1 might be the D (5 bases). The CDR3 totals 14 residues. Trimming stripped 1 base from V and 7 bases from J, with 12 bases between. Germline lookup yields CDR1 KGHDR and CDR2 SFDVKD. CDR3 sequence: CATSDLAGRTGYTF. Here the CDR3 DNA reads TGTGCCACCAGTGATTTAGCAGGGAGAACTGGCTACACCTTC.

The chain joins TRBV4-3 to TRBJ2-7, with 9 bases fitting TRBD1. Germline CDR1 and CDR2: LGHNA and YSLEER. V was pared by 0 bases and J by 7 bases, with 7 bases of the junction left unmatched. This CDR3 is built from 15 residues. The CDR3 spells CASSQEVGQGREQYF. CDR3 coding DNA: TGCGCCAGCAGCCAAGAAGTGGGACAGGGCCGGGAGCAGTACTTC.

In this sample, this clonotype turned up a few times. The rearrangement uses TRBV20-1 and TRBJ1-1; the match to TRBD1 covers 12 bases. Germline V CDR1 and CDR2: DFQATT, SNEGSKA (reference sequence). The CDR3 spans 16 residues. The trim removed 6 bases at V and 1 base at J, leaving 9 bases unmatched. CDR3 in amino acids: CSALPGQGASNTEAFF. The CDR3 DNA sequence: TGCAGTGCACTTCCGGGACAGGGGGCTTCGAACACTGAAGCTTTCTTT.

The gene calls are TRBV20-1 and TRBJ1-1, with 7 bases lining up with TRBD1. The germline CDR1 and CDR2 sequences are DFQATT and SNEGSKA (reference sequence). The CDR3 is 13 residues long. Trimming cost V 0 bases and J 7 bases; bases outside gene matches: 5. CDR3 loop: CSARDLQGNEAFF. CDR3 nucleotides: TGCAGTGCTAGAGATTTACAGGGGAATGAAGCTTTCTTT.

This clonotype came up a few times. V usage is TRBV6-2 or TRBV6-3 and J usage is TRBJ2-1; 9 nucleotides line up with TRBD2. Germline trimming cut 3 bases from V and 4 bases from J; bases unmatched to any gene: 7. The CDR3 spans 16 residues. Germline assignment: CDR1 MNHEY and CDR2 SVGEGT. The CDR3 sequence is CASSYSSGGFYNEQFF. DNA of the CDR3: TGTGCCAGCAGTTATTCCAGCGGGGGGTTTTACAATGAGCAGTTCTTC.

This clonotype was seen a handful of times. The rearrangement joins TRBV4-2 to TRBJ1-2; 8 bases match TRBD1. The germline V gene has CDR1 LGHNA and CDR2 YNFKEQ. The CDR3 is 15 amino acids. V lost 0 bases, J lost 5 bases, and 5 bases stayed unmatched. The DNA of the CDR3 is TGTGCCAGCAGCCAAGACAGGGGGCAACGGTATGGCTACACCTTC. This translates into CASSQDRGQRYGYTF.

This clonotype was counted many times. This chain uses TRBV20-1 with TRBJ1-2, with D hard to call. In germline, CDR1 is DFQATT, CDR2 SNEGSKA (reference sequence). CDR3 size: 16 residues. The V end lost 3 bases, the J end lost 4 bases, and 21 bases lay between the germline ends. The CDR3 nucleotides read TGCAGTGCTAGTATTGTCGGTGTTGGCAGCCTCTATGGCTACACCTTC. Its protein is CSASIVGVGSLYGYTF.